The entry that follows covers one TCR beta chain sequence. The antigen remains unidentified. Compared with germline, one end of the junction differs, possibly owing to a read error. Measured with immunoSEQ multiplex PCR; TCRdb has only the in-frame clones, and not every one. The sample contains roughly 250,000 clones, around 87% of which appear only once. The validation cohort, a group of under 150 subjects, included the donors and was separate from the approximately 670-subject first cohort. The data were taken from a study of cytomegalovirus exposure and HLA in healthy donors. Study information: According to later analysis, the same platform produced the approximately 120 validation and 600 to 800 first-cohort repertoires.

The CDR3 extends over 19 amino acids. Per germline, CDR1 LGHNA and CDR2 YNFKEQ. Study conclusions and caveats: Cytomegalovirus status was reportedly diagnosed by the classifier with high specificity and sensitivity.

Sequencing was performed on PBMCs. This TCR came from a young woman in good health and CMV-seropositive. The gene calls are TRBV4-2 and TRBJ2-5; possibly TRBD2 for D (6 bases). The CDR3, as DNA: TGTGCCAGCAGCAAAGAATTCAGTCCGGGACTTCACCTAGAAGAGACCCAGTACTTC. This codes for CASSKEFSPGLHLEETQYF.